This T cell receptor (beta chain) was recorded in a study of cytomegalovirus exposure and HLA in healthy donors. Whole-study results and caveats: Overall, approximately 180 TCR beta chains were annotated as cytomegalovirus-associated. V- and J-gene trimming of TCR beta was linked (in a later analysis) to a missense DCLRE1C variant.

The study ran its PCR with 60 Vbeta and 13 Jbeta primers. TCRdb's copy holds only in-frame clones and misses some; the assay was immunoSEQ multiplex PCR. Counted here are 150,000 to 200,000 clones, more than 75% occurring once; the ten biggest clones make up under 2.5%. Details on this clone: Its specificity is not known.

Trimming took 3 bases from V and 7 from J; bases not matched to a gene: 8. Germline CDR1 and CDR2: MRHNA and SNTAGT. The CDR3 spans 15 residues. The rearrangement uses TRBV6-4 and TRBJ2-1; 8 bases fit TRBD2. This clonotype was sampled from a woman aged 25 to 39 in good health and CMV-seropositive. The source material was PBMCs. The CDR3 protein is CASSDGVAGLNEQFF. The CDR3 DNA reads TGTGCCAGCAGTGATGGGGTAGCGGGGCTTAATGAGCAGTTCTTC.